The rows below give T cell receptor beta chains drawn from one sample of a study of blood T cells in healthy people across ages. TCRdb ran MiXCR on the 5' RACE reads and lists one entry per CDR3 protein. The sample has some 320,000 distinct CDR3 sequences; around 30% are singletons. The sequencing sample was made of blood. The receptor set was obtained from a woman in her 70s in good health. Each CDR3 is given with its conserved first and last residue. A D gene is named only where the DNA matches it firmly. Where a row states a size, it is once, few, many or the class of an expanded clone; other rows omit it.

CDR3aa: CSVAGGRQKNYGYTF
CDR3nt: TGCAGCGTTGCAGGGGGCAGGCAAAAAAACTATGGCTACACCTTC
j_gene: TRBJ1-2
abundance: .
d_gene: TRBD1
v_gene: TRBV29-1

CDR3aa: CASSVEGGLNEKLFF
CDR3nt: TGTGCCAGCAGCGTCGAGGGCGGCCTTAATGAAAAACTGTTTTTT
j_gene: TRBJ1-4
abundance: .
d_gene: .
v_gene: TRBV9

CDR3aa: CASNRATNQPQHF
CDR3nt: TGTGCCAGCAACCGGGCGACCAATCAGCCCCAGCATTTT
j_gene: TRBJ1-5
abundance: few
d_gene: .
v_gene: TRBV7-2

CDR3aa: CSARGGAEIQETQYF
CDR3nt: TGCAGTGCTAGAGGTGGGGCAGAGATCCAAGAGACCCAGTACTTC
j_gene: TRBJ2-5
abundance: few
d_gene: .
v_gene: TRBV20-1

CDR3aa: CASSQLVDLPKNIQYF
CDR3nt: TGTGCCAGCAGCCAACTGGTCGATCTACCCAAAAACATTCAGTACTTC
j_gene: TRBJ2-4
abundance: many
d_gene: .
v_gene: TRBV6-1

CDR3aa: CASSWQGYEQFF
CDR3nt: TGTGCCAGCAGCTGGCAGGGTTATGAGCAGTTCTTC
j_gene: TRBJ2-1
abundance: .
d_gene: .
v_gene: TRBV7-9

CDR3aa: CASSLHSVAGGGETQYF
CDR3nt: TGCGCCAGCAGCTTGCACTCTGTAGCGGGAGGAGGAGAGACCCAGTACTTC
j_gene: TRBJ2-5
abundance: .
d_gene: TRBD2
v_gene: TRBV5-1

CDR3aa: CSVEFSTSGTTTEQFF
CDR3nt: TGCAGCGTTGAATTTTCGACTAGCGGTACGACAACGGAGCAGTTCTTC
j_gene: TRBJ2-1
abundance: .
d_gene: TRBD2
v_gene: TRBV29-1

CDR3aa: CASTVAGGPEFF
CDR3nt: TGCGCCAGCACAGTAGCGGGAGGGCCTGAGTTCTTC
j_gene: TRBJ2-1
abundance: .
d_gene: TRBD2
v_gene: TRBV10-2

CDR3aa: CASTRQGGDYEQYF
CDR3nt: TGTGCCAGCACCCGACAGGGAGGGGACTACGAGCAGTACTTC
j_gene: TRBJ2-7
abundance: few
d_gene: .
v_gene: TRBV25-1

CDR3aa: CASSQAAYEQYF
CDR3nt: TGTGCCAGCAGCCAAGCCGCCTACGAGCAGTACTTC
j_gene: TRBJ2-7
abundance: few
d_gene: .
v_gene: TRBV3-1

CDR3aa: CASSPRVLGGELFF
CDR3nt: TGTGCCAGCAGCCCTCGGGTCCTGGGGGGGGAGCTGTTTTTT
j_gene: TRBJ2-2
abundance: .
d_gene: .
v_gene: TRBV7-3

CDR3aa: CSARDQWVANTIYF
CDR3nt: TGCAGTGCTAGAGATCAGTGGGTAGCGAACACCATATATTTT
j_gene: TRBJ1-3
abundance: few
d_gene: .
v_gene: TRBV20-1

CDR3aa: CSASTANLEGEAFF
CDR3nt: TGCAGTGCTTCGACCGCTAACCTGGAAGGTGAAGCTTTCTTT
j_gene: TRBJ1-1
abundance: .
d_gene: .
v_gene: TRBV20-1

CDR3aa: CSARALLPYEQYF
CDR3nt: TGCAGTGCTAGAGCACTACTTCCCTACGAGCAGTACTTC
j_gene: TRBJ2-7
abundance: .
d_gene: .
v_gene: TRBV20-1

CDR3aa: CASSQLAGGTEQFF
CDR3nt: TGTGCCAGCAGCCAGCTAGCGGGAGGGACCGAGCAGTTCTTC
j_gene: TRBJ2-1
abundance: .
d_gene: TRBD2
v_gene: TRBV7-8